This T cell receptor beta chain came from a study of blood T cell repertoires in COVID-19. About the research overall: Acute and convalescent COVID-19 samples came from the United States, Italy and Spain. PBMCs, B-cell-depleted T cells, or T cells were the source of the cDNA or gDNA that made up the material.

The CDR3 contains 15 residues. The germline V gene has CDR1 KGHSH and CDR2 LQKENI. The J segment lost 2 bases and the V segment lost 3 bases, leaving 5 bases of the junction unmatched. In the original processing: Amplification from reference gene primers served as the basis for estimated nucleated cell counts. Profiling relied on immunoSEQ multiplex PCR, and the TCRdb table lists in-frame clones only, not all of them. V, J and clone size were drawn from that table, and D and trimming were deduced from the DNA. The table lists roughly 68,000 clones, 84% of them singletons. Sequencing input: peripheral blood. The rearrangement joins TRBV18 to TRBJ2-7; 9 bases fit TRBD1. The TCR was taken from a man aged 45-60 years with active COVID-19. The CDR3 loop is CASSPGDRAAYEQYF. CDR3 in DNA: TGTGCCAGCTCACCCGGGGACAGGGCTGCCTACGAGCAGTACTTC.